The 14 T cell receptor beta chains presented below share a single source sample, sequenced in a study of blood T cell repertoires in COVID-19. Repertoires were generated with immunoSEQ multiplex PCR, while TCRdb's copy carries only in-frame clones and drops some. The data show approximately 110,000 clones, around 90% seen once. The source material was peripheral blood. The receptors originated from a woman between 45 and 60 years old with active or convalescent COVID-19.

The chain couples TRBV27 to TRBJ2-1, with D perhaps matching TRBD2 (6 bases). The CDR3 extends over 18 amino acids. Germline lookup yields CDR1 MNHEY and CDR2 SMNVEV (reference sequence). V was pared by 1 base and J by 8 bases, with 24 bases between. CDR3 sequence (DNA): TGTGCCAGCAGTTTATGGCCCCAGACTCTCCGGAGGGACGATGAGCAGTTCTTC. This codes for CASSLWPQTLRRDDEQFF.

The V call is TRBV9, the J call TRBJ1-2, with D uncertain. V lost 0 bases and J 6 bases, leaving 12 bases between the germline ends. CDR3 length equals 14 residues. The germline V gene has CDR1 SGDLS and CDR2 YYNGEE. The CDR3 sequence is CASSVGGPLDGYTF. DNA for the CDR3: TGTGCCAGCAGCGTAGGCGGGCCCCTGGATGGCTACACCTTC.

V usage is TRBV2 and J usage is TRBJ2-7; the match to TRBD1 covers 8 bases. With V trimmed by 0 bases and J by 4 bases, 5 bases remained unmatched. The V gene's germline CDR1 is SNHLY and CDR2 FYNNEI. The CDR3 extends over 15 amino acids. The CDR3 DNA reads as TGTGCCAGCAGTGAAGCGCCAGGACAGGGTTACGAGCAGTACTTC. It encodes CASSEAPGQGYEQYF.

The V and J genes are TRBV7-2 and TRBJ2-5; possible D gene TRBD2, 5 bases. V was trimmed by 3 bases and J by 1 base, leaving 12 bases between them. The CDR3 runs 15 residues. Per germline, CDR1 SGHTA and CDR2 FQGNSA. The CDR3 bases are TGTGCCAGCAGCTTGAACGGGGAAGCCCAAGAGACCCAGTACTTC. Its translation: CASSLNGEAQETQYF.

The chain couples TRBV6-2 or TRBV6-3 to TRBJ2-7; 9 bases align to TRBD2. This CDR3 spans 13 amino acids. V was pared by 5 bases and J by 6 bases, with 5 bases of the junction left unmatched. CDR1 MNHEY and CDR2 SVGEGT come from the germline V gene. CDR3 protein: CASSSGRPFEQYF. Written as DNA, the CDR3 is TGTGCCAGCAGTAGCGGGAGGCCGTTCGAGCAGTACTTC.

V usage is TRBV28 and J usage is TRBJ1-1; 8 positions match TRBD1. The CDR3 covers 14 residues. The germline gives CDR1 MDHEN, CDR2 SYDVKM. The ends lost 4 bases at V and 6 bases at J; junction bases unmatched: 7. The CDR3 bases are TGTGCCAGCAGTTCCCAACCGGGACAGGCTGAAGCTTTCTTT. Its protein is CASSSQPGQAEAFF. The whole variable domain, filled in from reference TRBV28 and TRBJ1-1, reads DVKVTQSSRYLVKRTGEKVFLECVQDMDHENMFWYRQDPGLGLRLIYFSYDVKMKEKGDIPEGYSVSREKKERFSLILESASTNQTSMYLCASSSQPGQAEAFFGQGTRLTVV.

The V call is TRBV28, the J call TRBJ1-5; D is undetermined. CDR3 length: 14 amino acids. From germline, CDR1 is MDHEN and CDR2 SYDVKM. Trimming left V 4 bases short and J 0 bases short, with 7 bases between. The CDR3 here is CASSSSYSNQPQHF. The CDR3, as DNA: TGTGCCAGCAGTTCCTCCTATAGCAATCAGCCCCAGCATTTT.

The chain couples TRBV28 to TRBJ2-1, with a weak D call TRBD2 (5 bases). V lost 6 bases to trimming and J lost 5 bases, with 20 bases between them. This CDR3 has 16 residues. Germline V gene data show CDR1 as MDHEN and CDR2 as SYDVKM. This chain's CDR3 is CASRPALTSGNNEQFF. The CDR3 coding sequence is TGTGCCAGCAGGCCCGCCCTTACGAGCGGAAACAATGAGCAGTTCTTC.

The chain carries TRBV6-6 and TRBJ1-2; TRBD1 agrees at 10 bases. CDR1 is MNHNY and CDR2 is SVGAGI in the germline V gene (reference sequence). This CDR3 spans 14 amino acids. With 6 bases clipped from V and 7 bases from J, the junction kept 8 bases outside the gene matches. The DNA of the CDR3 is TGTGCCAGCAGAATTTCGGGACAGGGGCCTGGCTACACCTTC. Translating it yields CASRISGQGPGYTF.

This chain joins TRBV24-1 and TRBJ2-7; the D gene is possibly TRBD2 (6 bases). This CDR3 contains 14 residues. Germline V gene sequence: CDR1 KGHDR, CDR2 SFDVKD. V lost 6 bases and J lost 2, with 13 bases in between. The CDR3 DNA sequence: TGTGCCACCAGTAAGACGGGAGATGCCTACGAGCAGTACTTC. This gives the protein CATSKTGDAYEQYF.

The chain uses TRBV5-5 and TRBJ1-1, with unresolved D. CDR3 size: 14 residues. V was clipped by 2 bases and J by 6 bases, with 14 bases between them. In germline, CDR1 is SGHKS, CDR2 YYEKEE (reference sequence). In DNA, the CDR3 is TGTGCCAGCAGCTTTTCGGTCTCATACCCTGAAGCTTTCTTT. It codes for CASSFSVSYPEAFF. The whole variable domain, filled in from reference TRBV5-5 and TRBJ1-1, reads DAGVTQSPTHLIKTRGQQVTLRCSPISGHKSVSWYQQVLGQGPQFIFQYYEKEERGRGNFPDRFSARQFPNYSSELNVNALLLGDSALYLCASSFSVSYPEAFFGQGTRLTVV.

The V and J genes are TRBV5-1 and TRBJ2-3; 14 bases fit TRBD2. The germline gives CDR1 SGHRS, CDR2 YFSETQ. This CDR3 spans 18 amino acids. V dropped 4 bases and J dropped 4; count of bases not matched to a gene: 11. The CDR3 DNA is TGCGCCAGCAGCAGGCAGGGACTAGCGGGAGAATTGGCAGATACGCAGTATTTT. Translation: CASSRQGLAGELADTQYF.

The V and J genes are TRBV5-1 and TRBJ2-3; D is undetermined. CDR3 length: 12 residues. Germline V CDR1 and CDR2: SGHRS, YFSETQ. V lost 5 bases, J lost 0 bases, and 4 bases lay in between. The CDR3 spells CASRSSTDTQYF. The CDR3 bases are TGCGCCAGCAGATCTAGCACAGATACGCAGTATTTT.

The chain employs TRBV7-2 and TRBJ2-1, with D perhaps TRBD2 (6 bases). V was cut by 2 bases and J by 7 bases, with 12 bases left in between. Per the germline V gene, CDR1 is SGHTA and CDR2 is FQGNSA. CDR3 size: 14 residues. The CDR3 DNA reads TGTGCCAGCAGCTTACGGCGGGATAGGAATGAGCAGTTCTTC. Translating it yields CASSLRRDRNEQFF.